This TCR beta chain was recovered during a study of Ad26.COV2.S vaccination and SARS-CoV-2 variants. As for treatment: some 19 received Ad26.COV2.S at low or high dose, single or two shots; roughly five received placebo; per-sample allocation not given. Vaccine and placebo recipients were sampled on day 63 after the first injection. Here immunoSEQ multiplex PCR was the method, and the copy in TCRdb shows in-frame clones only, minus some. The profile shows over 300,000 clones, 83% of them singletons. From germline, CDR1 is LNHDA and CDR2 SQIVND (reference sequence). V lost 7 bases and J 8 bases, leaving 14 bases between the germline ends. The CDR3 loop spans 12 amino acids.

The clonotype comes from a person between 18 and 59 years old who received the Ad26.COV2.S COVID-19 vaccine or a placebo. The material was peripheral blood, obtained in a trial of Ad26.COV2.S vaccine versus placebo. This chain connects TRBV19 to TRBJ1-2, with a weak D call TRBD1 (6 bases). The CDR3 region is CASMSNREGYTF. CDR3 nucleotide sequence: TGTGCCAGTATGTCGAACAGGGAAGGCTACACCTTC.